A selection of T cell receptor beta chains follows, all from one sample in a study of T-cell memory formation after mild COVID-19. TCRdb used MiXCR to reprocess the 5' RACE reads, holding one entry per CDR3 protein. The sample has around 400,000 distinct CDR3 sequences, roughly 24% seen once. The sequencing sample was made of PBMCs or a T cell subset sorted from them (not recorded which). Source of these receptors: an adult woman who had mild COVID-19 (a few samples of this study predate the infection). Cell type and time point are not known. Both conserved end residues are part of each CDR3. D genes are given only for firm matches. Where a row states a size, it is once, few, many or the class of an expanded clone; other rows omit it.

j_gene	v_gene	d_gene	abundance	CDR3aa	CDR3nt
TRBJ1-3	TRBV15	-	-	CATSREGSGNTIYF	TGTGCCACCAGCAGAGAGGGCTCTGGAAACACCATATATTTT
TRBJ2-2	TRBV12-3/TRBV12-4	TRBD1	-	CASSTLTGTGGTGELFF	TGTGCCAGCAGCACCCTGACCGGGACAGGGGGAACCGGGGAGCTGTTTTTT
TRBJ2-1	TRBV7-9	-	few	CASSLERGGAQFF	TGTGCCAGCAGCTTGGAACGGGGAGGAGCGCAGTTCTTC
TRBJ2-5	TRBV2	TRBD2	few	CASSESGLAYLQETQYF	TGTGCCAGCAGTGAAAGCGGACTAGCCTACCTCCAAGAGACCCAGTACTTC
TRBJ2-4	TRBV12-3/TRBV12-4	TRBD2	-	CASSYREGRANIQYF	TGTGCCAGCAGCTACCGGGAGGGCAGGGCGAACATTCAGTACTTC
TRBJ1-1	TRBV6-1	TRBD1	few	CASNRGQLNTEAFF	TGTGCCAGCAACAGGGGGCAGTTGAACACTGAAGCTTTCTTT
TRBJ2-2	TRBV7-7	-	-	CASSTRGNTGELFF	TGTGCTAGCAGCACCAGGGGGAACACCGGGGAGCTGTTTTTT
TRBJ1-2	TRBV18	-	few	CASSPIKTDGYTF	TGTGCCAGCTCACCAATAAAAACAGATGGCTACACCTTC
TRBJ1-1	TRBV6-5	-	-	CASSQGAGVGAFF	TGTGCCAGCAGTCAAGGCGCCGGGGTAGGAGCTTTCTTT
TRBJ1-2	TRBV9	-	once	CASSLLGQPGGYGYTF	TGTGCCAGCAGCTTACTGGGTCAGCCTGGTGGGTATGGCTACACCTTC
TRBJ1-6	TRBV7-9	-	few	CASSPSKLQSPLHF	TGTGCCAGCAGCCCTAGCAAGCTCCAATCACCCCTCCACTTT
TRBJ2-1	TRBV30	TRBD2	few	CAWSSGRRVEQFF	TGTGCCTGGAGTAGCGGGAGGCGGGTTGAGCAGTTCTTC
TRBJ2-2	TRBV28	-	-	CASSWTANTGELFF	TGTGCCAGCAGTTGGACAGCGAACACCGGGGAGCTGTTTTTT
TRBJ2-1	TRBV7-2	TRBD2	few	CASLAQSGGASEQFF	TGTGCCAGCTTAGCCCAAAGCGGGGGGGCGAGTGAGCAGTTCTTC
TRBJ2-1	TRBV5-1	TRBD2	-	CASSGTSGDNEQFF	TGCGCCAGCAGCGGGACTAGCGGAGATAATGAGCAGTTCTTC
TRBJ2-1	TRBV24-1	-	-	CATSDSLISSYNEQFF	TGTGCCACCAGTGATTCATTGATAAGCTCCTACAATGAGCAGTTCTTC
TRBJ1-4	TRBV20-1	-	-	CSSFRGGATNEKLFF	TGCAGTTCGTTTCGGGGGGGGGCAACTAATGAAAAACTGTTTTTT
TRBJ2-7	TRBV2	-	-	CASGAVLYEQYF	TGTGCCAGTGGGGCAGTCCTCTACGAGCAGTACTTC
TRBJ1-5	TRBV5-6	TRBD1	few	CASSFWTGNSNQPQHF	TGTGCCAGCAGCTTTTGGACAGGGAACAGCAATCAGCCCCAGCATTTT
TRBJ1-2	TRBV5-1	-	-	CASAGDYGYTF	TGCGCCAGCGCGGGCGACTATGGCTACACCTTC
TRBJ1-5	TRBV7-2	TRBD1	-	CASRPDRDQPQHF	TGTGCCAGCAGACCCGACAGGGACCAGCCCCAGCATTTT
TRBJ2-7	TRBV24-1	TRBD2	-	CATETSGRVSEQYF	TGTGCCACCGAGACTAGCGGGAGAGTAAGCGAGCAGTACTTC
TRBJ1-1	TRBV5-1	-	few	CASSLGDRDMNTEAFF	TGCGCCAGCAGCTTGGGAGACAGAGACATGAACACTGAAGCTTTCTTT